The next 5 T cell receptor beta chains were all read from a single sample in a study of blood T cell repertoires in COVID-19. The method was immunoSEQ multiplex PCR; TCRdb's version includes in-frame clones alone and lacks a portion of them. The sample consists of roughly 160,000 clones, around 80% of them appearing once. The sequenced sample was PBMCs or T cells enriched from blood (not recorded which). Receptors were obtained from a woman aged 55-69 years who had recovered from COVID-19.

The chain combines TRBV3-1 (or the pseudogene TRBV3-2) with TRBJ1-5; a possible D gene is TRBD1 (5 bases). The germline V gene has CDR1 LGHDT and CDR2 YNNKEL (reference sequence). The CDR3 consists of 16 residues. Trimming cost V 0 bases and J 2 bases, with 11 bases left between them. CDR3 bases: TGTGCCAGCAGCCAAGAGGGGTTAGGGGGCAATCAGCCCCAGCATTTT. It translates to CASSQEGLGGNQPQHF.

The chain is built from TRBV3-1 (or the pseudogene TRBV3-2) and TRBJ1-5; D gene unclear. This CDR3 spans 13 amino acids. V dropped 0 bases and J dropped 5 bases, with 5 bases sitting between them. Germline values: CDR1 LGHDT, CDR2 YNNKEL (reference sequence). CDR3 nucleotide sequence: TGTGCCAGCAGCCAAGACGAGTATCAGCCCCAGCATTTT. Protein: CASSQDEYQPQHF.

This rearrangement joins TRBV6-1 to TRBJ2-7; 12 bases match TRBD2. The junction had 5 bases not matched to a gene; V was cut back by 1 base and J by 4 bases. The germline V gene encodes CDR1 MNHNS and CDR2 SASEGT. The CDR3 covers 16 residues. DNA for the CDR3: TGTGCCAGCAGTGAAGGCCTAGCGGGGGGGCGGTACGAGCAGTACTTC. Its translation is CASSEGLAGGRYEQYF.

The rearrangement uses TRBV19 and TRBJ1-5; D not certain. CDR1 is LNHDA, CDR2 SQIVND, per germline (reference sequence). The CDR3 has 13 amino acids. Trimming cost V 5 bases and J 4 bases, with 9 bases left between them. CDR3 sequence: CASSEGLNQPQHF. In DNA form, the CDR3 reads TGTGCCAGTAGTGAGGGATTGAATCAGCCCCAGCATTTT. The full variable domain, completed using reference TRBV19 and TRBJ1-5, is DGGITQSPKYLFRKEGQNVTLSCEQNLNHDAMYWYRQDPGQGLRLIYYSQIVNDFQKGDIAEGYSVSREKKESFPLTVTSAQKNPTAFYLCASSEGLNQPQHFGDGTRLSIL.

This chain links TRBV12-3 or TRBV12-4 with TRBJ2-1, with 8 positions matching TRBD1. After removal of 8 bases from V and 6 bases from J, the junction contained 6 bases not matched to a gene. The CDR3 has 13 residues. CDR3 sequence (DNA): TGTGCCAGCCAGGACAGGGATAGCAATGAGCAGTTCTTC. As protein: CASQDRDSNEQFF.